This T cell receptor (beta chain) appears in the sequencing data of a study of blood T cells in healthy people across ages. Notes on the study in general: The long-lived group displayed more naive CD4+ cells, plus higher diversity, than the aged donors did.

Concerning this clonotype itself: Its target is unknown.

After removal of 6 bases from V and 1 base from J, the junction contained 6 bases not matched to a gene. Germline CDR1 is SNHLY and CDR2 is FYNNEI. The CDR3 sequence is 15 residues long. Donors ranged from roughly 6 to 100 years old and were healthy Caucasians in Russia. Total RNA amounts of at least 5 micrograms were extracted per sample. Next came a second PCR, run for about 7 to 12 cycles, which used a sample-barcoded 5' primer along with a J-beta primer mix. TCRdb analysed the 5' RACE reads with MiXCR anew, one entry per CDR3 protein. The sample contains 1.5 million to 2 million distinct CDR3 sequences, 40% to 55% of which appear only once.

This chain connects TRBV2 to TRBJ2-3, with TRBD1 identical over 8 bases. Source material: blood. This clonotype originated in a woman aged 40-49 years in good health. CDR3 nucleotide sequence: TGTGCCAGCAGCGACGGACAGGGCGGCACAGATACGCAGTATTTT. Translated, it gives CASSDGQGGTDTQYF.